The clone carrying this TCR beta chain was counted many times. No antigen is known for it. Each CDR3 protein gets one entry after TCRdb re-called the reads with MiXCR. The table has around 300,000 distinct CDR3 sequences, more than 9% seen once. This entry comes from a study of T cell repertoires in cytomegalovirus infection. Study-level results: In two of eight donors, the top clonotype was HLA-C-restricted CMV-specific.

Sequenced input: PBMCs. The receptor was isolated from a human donor in good health (CMV status not recorded). Some clones in this sample may be carry-over from other donors' samples.

The CDR3 loop reads CASSSRTGFSNQPQHF. The CDR3 DNA is TGTGCCAGCAGCTCTCGGACAGGATTTAGCAATCAGCCCCAGCATTTT. This rearrangement joins TRBV7-8 to TRBJ1-5; 7 bases agree with TRBD1. V shed 4 bases, J shed 0 bases, and the junction held 6 bases outside the gene matches. CDR3 length: 16 residues. Germline CDR1 and CDR2: SGHVS and FQNEAQ.